These T cell receptor beta chains were read from a single sample in a study of blood T cell repertoires in COVID-19. The data were produced by immunoSEQ multiplex PCR, yet TCRdb's version contains in-frame clones alone and is incomplete. The table includes 200,000 to 300,000 clones, more than 75% detected once. The sequenced sample consisted of peripheral blood. These receptors were collected from a woman in her 40s who had recovered from COVID-19. Each CDR3 is given with its conserved first and last residue. D genes are given only for firm matches. Rows may omit the clone size; those that give it use once, few, many or a size class.

d_gene	abundance	v_gene	j_gene	CDR3nt	CDR3aa
.	.	TRBV2	TRBJ1-2	TGTGCCAGCAGTGACGGGTCCGGCTACACCTTC	CASSDGSGYTF
.	.	TRBV7-3	TRBJ2-5	TGTGCCAGCAGCCCCACCAGGGAGACCCAGTACTTC	CASSPTRETQYF
.	.	TRBV2	TRBJ1-2	TGTGCCAGCAGTGAACGGGGGGGCGCATCCCGTAGCTACACCTTC	CASSERGGASRSYTF
TRBD1	.	TRBV6-5	TRBJ1-2	TGTGCCACCGCTCGGACAGGGGGTGGCTACACCTTC	CATARTGGGYTF
.	once	TRBV5-1	TRBJ1-1	TGCGCCAGCAGTTACGACAGTGGCTGGTCTGAAGCTTTCTTT	CASSYDSGWSEAFF
.	few	TRBV2	TRBJ2-7	TGTGCCATCAAGGGGGAGTACGAGCAGTACTTC	CAIKGEYEQYF
.	once	TRBV2	TRBJ1-1	TGTGCCAGCAGTCCTAGTAACACTGAAGCTTTCTTT	CASSPSNTEAFF
TRBD1	.	TRBV30	TRBJ1-2	TGTGCCTGGAGTGCTTCCAGGGGGTTGGGTGGCTACACCTTC	CAWSASRGLGGYTF
.	.	TRBV19	TRBJ1-2	TGTGCCAGTAGTATAACAGACGCCGTACCCTATGGCTACACCTTC	CASSITDAVPYGYTF
.	.	TRBV13	TRBJ1-5	TGTGCCAGCAGCTTAGGAGCGCAGGGGAAAAAGCCCCAGCATTTT	CASSLGAQGKKPQHF
.	.	TRBV5-1	TRBJ2-7	TGCGCCAGCAGCTTGGCCCCGCAGGAGGCCTACGAGCAGTACTTC	CASSLAPQEAYEQYF
TRBD1	.	TRBV4-3	TRBJ1-1	TGCGCCAGCACCTCTGGGACAGGGAGAAACACTGAAGCTTTCTTT	CASTSGTGRNTEAFF
TRBD1	many	TRBV19	TRBJ2-7	TGTGCCAGTAGCGGACAGGGAATCGAGCAGTACTTC	CASSGQGIEQYF
.	once	TRBV5-1	TRBJ1-3	TGCGCCAGCAGCTTGGGGGACATCTCTGGAAACACCATATATTTT	CASSLGDISGNTIYF
TRBD2	.	TRBV7-3	TRBJ2-2	TGTGCCAGCAGCCCTAGCGGGGGAGGAACCGGGGAGCTGTTTTTT	CASSPSGGGTGELFF
TRBD1	.	TRBV5-1	TRBJ1-4	TGCGCCAGCAGCTCCGGACAGGGGGCAGGAAAACTGTTTTTT	CASSSGQGAGKLFF
TRBD1	.	TRBV30	TRBJ1-4	TGTGCCTGGAGTGACGACAGGGCAAAACTGTTTTTT	CAWSDDRAKLFF
.	.	TRBV7-9	TRBJ1-2	TGTGCCAGCAGCTTCTTCCTCAGGGATGGCTACACCTTC	CASSFFLRDGYTF
.	once	TRBV2	TRBJ1-3	TGTGCCAGCAGTGTTGACAGGATCGGTGGAAACACCATATATTTT	CASSVDRIGGNTIYF
.	.	TRBV30	TRBJ1-4	TGTGCCTGGGACAAAACTAATGAAAAACTGTTTTTT	CAWDKTNEKLFF
TRBD1	.	TRBV4-3	TRBJ1-1	TGCGCCAGCAGCCCCTGGACAGGGGGCACTGAAGCTTTCTTT	CASSPWTGGTEAFF
.	.	TRBV7-9	TRBJ2-7	TGTGCCATCGCCCCGCGCAGGGGTGGCTACGAGCAGTACTTC	CAIAPRRGGYEQYF
TRBD2	.	TRBV7-2	TRBJ2-5	TGTGCCAGCAGTTCAATAGCGGGGCCCGGCGAGGAGGGGGAGACCCAGTACTTC	CASSSIAGPGEEGETQYF
TRBD1	.	TRBV10-3	TRBJ1-1	TGTGCCATCAGTCTCAACGGACAGGACACTGAAGCTTTCTTT	CAISLNGQDTEAFF
TRBD2	.	TRBV7-3	TRBJ2-1	TGTGCCAGCAGCAAGACTAGCGGGCCCTGGGATGAGCAGTTCTTC	CASSKTSGPWDEQFF
.	once	TRBV27	TRBJ2-1	TGTGCCAGCAGTCGCGCAGGGGTCTTTTTAAAGTTCTTC	CASSRAGVFLKFF
TRBD1	.	TRBV4-3	TRBJ1-2	TGCGCCAGCAGCTCCCGACCCCAGGGGGCCTATGGCTACACCTTC	CASSSRPQGAYGYTF
.	.	TRBV11-1	TRBJ1-1	TGTGCCAGCAGCTCCAGGGTGAGCGGGCCGAACACTGAAGCTTTCTTT	CASSSRVSGPNTEAFF
TRBD1	.	TRBV6-6	TRBJ1-1	TGTGCCAGCAGGGACAGGGTGACTGAAGCTTTCTTT	CASRDRVTEAFF
.	.	TRBV4-1	TRBJ2-5	TGCGCCAGCAGCCAAGATGGAGAAGAGACCCAGTACTTC	CASSQDGEETQYF
.	.	TRBV2	TRBJ2-6	TGTGCCAGCAGGCCCCGCAGGGGGGTGTCTGGGGCCAACGTCCTGACTTTC	CASRPRRGVSGANVLTF
.	.	TRBV18	TRBJ1-3	TGTGCCAGCTCACTACAGGGTTCTGGAAACACCATATATTTT	CASSLQGSGNTIYF
TRBD1	.	TRBV2	TRBJ2-2	TGTGCCAGCAGGGCCTACACAGGGGGCGGGGAGCTGTTTTTT	CASRAYTGGGELFF
TRBD1	.	TRBV11-2	TRBJ1-2	TGTGCCAGCAGGATGGAATGGCGGGACAGGGACCCCTATGGCTACACCTTC	CASRMEWRDRDPYGYTF
.	.	TRBV18	TRBJ1-1	TGTGCCAGCTCACCACCGGGGGGTGCGAACACTGAAGCTTTCTTT	CASSPPGGANTEAFF
TRBD1	.	TRBV9	TRBJ1-6	TGTGCCAGCAGCGCAAGTCGATCGTGGACAGGGAATAATTCACCCCTCCACTTT	CASSASRSWTGNNSPLHF
.	.	TRBV7-2	TRBJ1-2	TGTGCCAGCAGCTTTACAGGTGTGGGCGGCTACACCTTC	CASSFTGVGGYTF
.	.	TRBV6-2/TRBV6-3	TRBJ1-1	TGTGCCAGCAGCCTATTCACTGAAGCTTTCTTT	CASSLFTEAFF
.	.	TRBV6-2/TRBV6-3	TRBJ1-5	TGTGCCAGCAGCTACTACGGTGATCAGCCCCAGCATTTT	CASSYYGDQPQHF